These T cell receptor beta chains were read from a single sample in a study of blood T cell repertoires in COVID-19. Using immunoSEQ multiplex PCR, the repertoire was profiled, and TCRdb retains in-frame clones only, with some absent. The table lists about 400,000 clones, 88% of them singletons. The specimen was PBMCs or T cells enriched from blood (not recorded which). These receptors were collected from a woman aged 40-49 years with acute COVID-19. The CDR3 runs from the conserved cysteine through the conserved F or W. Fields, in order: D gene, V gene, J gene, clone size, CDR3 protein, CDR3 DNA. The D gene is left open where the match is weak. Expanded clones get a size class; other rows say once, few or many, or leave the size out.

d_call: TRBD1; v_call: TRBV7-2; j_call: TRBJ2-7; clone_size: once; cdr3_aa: CASSPRQGAGRGEQYF; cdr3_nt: TGTGCCAGCAGCCCGAGACAGGGGGCAGGAAGAGGGGAGCAGTACTTC
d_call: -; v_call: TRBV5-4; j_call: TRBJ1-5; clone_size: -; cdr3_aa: CASSLSFNQPQHF; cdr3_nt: TGTGCCAGCAGCTTGTCCTTCAATCAGCCCCAGCATTTT
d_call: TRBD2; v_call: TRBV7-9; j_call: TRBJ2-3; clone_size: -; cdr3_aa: CASSFSGGHTDTQYF; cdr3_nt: TGTGCCAGCAGCTTTAGCGGGGGGCACACAGATACGCAGTATTTT
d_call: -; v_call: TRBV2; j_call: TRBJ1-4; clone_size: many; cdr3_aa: CASSVRGGTNEKLFF; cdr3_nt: TGTGCCAGCAGTGTACGTGGGGGCACTAATGAAAAACTGTTTTTT
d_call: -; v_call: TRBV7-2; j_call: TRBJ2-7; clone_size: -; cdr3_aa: CASSPPGRGYAEQYF; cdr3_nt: TGTGCCAGCAGCCCTCCGGGGCGGGGTTACGCCGAGCAGTACTTC
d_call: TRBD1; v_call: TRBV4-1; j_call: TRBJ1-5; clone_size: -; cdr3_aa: CASSQLDRGRNQPQHF; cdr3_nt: TGCGCCAGCAGCCAACTCGACAGGGGGCGGAATCAGCCCCAGCATTTT
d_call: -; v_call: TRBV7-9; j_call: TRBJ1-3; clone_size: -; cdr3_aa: CASSLGSIGTSGNTIYF; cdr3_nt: TGTGCCAGCAGCTTAGGGTCCATAGGGACTTCTGGAAACACCATATATTTT
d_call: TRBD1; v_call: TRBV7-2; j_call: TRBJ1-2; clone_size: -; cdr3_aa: CASSLSDRGSGYTF; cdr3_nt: TGTGCCAGCAGCTTAAGTGACAGGGGGTCCGGCTACACCTTC
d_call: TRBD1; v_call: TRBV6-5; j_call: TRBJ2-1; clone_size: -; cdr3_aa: CASRPPGQIDEQFF; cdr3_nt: TGTGCCAGCAGACCACCGGGACAGATCGATGAGCAGTTCTTC
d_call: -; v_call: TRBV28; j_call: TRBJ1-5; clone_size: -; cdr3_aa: CASTLRGVAPQHF; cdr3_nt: TGTGCCAGCACCCTGCGGGGAGTTGCGCCCCAGCATTTT
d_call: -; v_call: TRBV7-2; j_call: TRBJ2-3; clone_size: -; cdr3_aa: CASSLESSPADTQYF; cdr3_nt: TGTGCCAGCAGCTTAGAATCTAGTCCCGCAGATACGCAGTATTTT
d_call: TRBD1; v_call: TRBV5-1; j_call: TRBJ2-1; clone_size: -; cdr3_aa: CASSSDRGLGGNEQFF; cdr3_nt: TGCGCCAGCAGCTCGGACAGGGGACTTGGGGGCAATGAGCAGTTCTTC
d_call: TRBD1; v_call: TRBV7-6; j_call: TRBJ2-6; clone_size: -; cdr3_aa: CASSSTGGAGANVLTF; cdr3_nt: TGTGCCAGCAGCTCGACAGGGGGGGCCGGGGCCAACGTCCTGACTTTC
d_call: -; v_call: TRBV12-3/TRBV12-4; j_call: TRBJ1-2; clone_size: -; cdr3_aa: CASSHEALGGYTF; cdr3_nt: TGTGCCAGCAGCCATGAGGCGCTTGGGGGCTACACCTTC
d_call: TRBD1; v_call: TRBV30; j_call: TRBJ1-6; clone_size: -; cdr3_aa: CAWSADRRSPLHF; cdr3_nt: TGTGCCTGGAGTGCGGACAGGCGGTCACCCCTCCACTTT
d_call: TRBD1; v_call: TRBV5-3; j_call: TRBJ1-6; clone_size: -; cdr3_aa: CARSLPNGTANSPLHF; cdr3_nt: TGTGCCAGAAGCTTACCGAACGGGACAGCTAATTCACCCCTCCACTTT
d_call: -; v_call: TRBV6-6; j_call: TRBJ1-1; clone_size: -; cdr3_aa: CASSLDTDAGTEAFF; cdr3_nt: TGTGCCAGCAGCCTTGACACGGACGCGGGCACTGAAGCTTTCTTT
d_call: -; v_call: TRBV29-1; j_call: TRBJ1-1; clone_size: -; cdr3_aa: CSAGDRSEAFF; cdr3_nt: TGCAGCGCCGGCGACAGGTCTGAAGCTTTCTTT
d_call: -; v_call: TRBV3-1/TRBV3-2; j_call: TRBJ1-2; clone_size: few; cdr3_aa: CASSLGQYGYTF; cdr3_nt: TGTGCCAGCAGCCTAGGACAGTATGGCTACACCTTC
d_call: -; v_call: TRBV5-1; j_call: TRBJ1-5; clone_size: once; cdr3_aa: CASSLDGAESNQPQHF; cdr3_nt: TGCGCCAGCAGCTTGGATGGGGCTGAAAGCAATCAGCCCCAGCATTTT
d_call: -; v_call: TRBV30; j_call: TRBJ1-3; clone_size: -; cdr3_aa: CAWSPGGNTIYF; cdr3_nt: TGTGCCTGGAGTCCCGGTGGAAACACCATATATTTT
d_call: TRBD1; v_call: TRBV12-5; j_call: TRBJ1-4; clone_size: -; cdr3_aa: CASGSTADGRGQTNEKLFF; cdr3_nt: TGTGCTAGTGGTTCCACCGCCGACGGGAGGGGGCAAACTAATGAAAAACTGTTTTTT